The T cell receptor (beta chain) described here comes from a study of glioma-infiltrating T cells. Findings of the study overall: Tissue and blood shared very few CDR3 sequences. Gliomas, especially low-grade, showed above-expected tissue-blood divergence; non-neoplastic patients showed below.

TCR alpha and beta CDR3 regions were amplified from RNA using iRepertoire nested multiplex PCR. TCRdb recomputed calls from the multiplex PCR reads with MiXCR, one row per CDR3 protein. In the table there are under 150,000 distinct CDR3 sequences, about 25% of which are singletons. This clonotype was detected ten times or more. What it binds is not known. The sequence derives from a human donor with low-grade glioma or glioblastoma, undergoing nonglioma brain surgery, or in good health (not recorded which). Sample: glioma tissue, nonneoplastic brain tissue, or PBMCs (not recorded which).

The chain's CDR3 is CSAPTRGGSTDTQYF. CDR3 DNA: TGCAGTGCCCCAACTAGGGGGGGGAGCACAGATACGCAGTATTTT. V gene TRBV20-1 combines with J gene TRBJ2-3; a weak D match, TRBD2 (7 bases). The CDR3 length is 15 residues. The V and J ends lost 6 bases and 0 bases respectively, with 16 bases between them. Germline-derived CDR1 and CDR2 are DFQATT and SNEGSKA (reference sequence).